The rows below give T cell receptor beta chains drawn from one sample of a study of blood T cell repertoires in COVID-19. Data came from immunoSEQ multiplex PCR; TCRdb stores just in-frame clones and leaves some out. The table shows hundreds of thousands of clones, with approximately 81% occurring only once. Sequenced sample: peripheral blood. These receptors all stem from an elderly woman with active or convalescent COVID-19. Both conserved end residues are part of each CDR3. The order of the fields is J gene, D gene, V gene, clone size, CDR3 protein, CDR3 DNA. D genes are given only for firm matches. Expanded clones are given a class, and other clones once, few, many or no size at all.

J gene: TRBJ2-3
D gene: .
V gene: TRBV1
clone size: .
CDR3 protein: CTSSQECGGVSDTQYF
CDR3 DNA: TGCACCAGCAGCCAAGAATGCGGGGGGGTCTCAGATACGCAGTATTTT

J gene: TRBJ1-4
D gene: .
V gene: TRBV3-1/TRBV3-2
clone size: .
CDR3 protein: CASSQVGPHEKLFF
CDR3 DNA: TGTGCCAGCAGCCAAGTCGGTCCCCATGAAAAACTGTTTTTT

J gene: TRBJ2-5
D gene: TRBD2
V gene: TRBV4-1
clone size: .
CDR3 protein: CASSQDQGTRGKETQYF
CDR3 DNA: TGCGCCAGCAGCCAAGACCAGGGGACTAGGGGGAAGGAGACCCAGTACTTC

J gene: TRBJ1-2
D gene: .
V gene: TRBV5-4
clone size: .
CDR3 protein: CASSASGFYYGYTF
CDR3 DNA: TGTGCCAGCAGCGCATCAGGGTTTTACTATGGCTACACCTTC

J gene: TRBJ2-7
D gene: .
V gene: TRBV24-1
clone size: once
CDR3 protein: CATSGGTNYEQYF
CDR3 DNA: TGTGCCACCAGTGGGGGGACAAACTACGAGCAGTACTTC

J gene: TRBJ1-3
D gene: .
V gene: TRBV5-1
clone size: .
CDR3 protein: CASNPDPSSGNTIYF
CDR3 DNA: TGCGCCAGCAACCCCGACCCTAGCTCTGGAAACACCATATATTTT

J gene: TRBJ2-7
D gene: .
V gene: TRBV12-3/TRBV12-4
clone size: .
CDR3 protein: CASSLTRLPGYF
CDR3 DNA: TGTGCCAGCAGTTTAACGCGACTCCCGGGGTACTTC

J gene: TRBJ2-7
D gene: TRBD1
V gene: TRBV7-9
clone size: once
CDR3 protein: CASSSTGDRGYEQYF
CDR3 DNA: TGTGCCAGCAGCTCCACTGGGGACAGGGGCTACGAGCAGTACTTC

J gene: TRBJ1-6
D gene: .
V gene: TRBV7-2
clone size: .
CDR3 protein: CASSQALGRDNSPLHF
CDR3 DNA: TGTGCCAGCAGCCAAGCGCTCGGAAGAGATAATTCACCCCTCCACTTT

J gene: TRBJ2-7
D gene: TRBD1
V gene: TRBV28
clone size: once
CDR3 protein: CASSQPGTGDYEQYF
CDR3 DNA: TGTGCCAGCAGCCAGCCCGGGACAGGGGACTACGAGCAGTACTTC

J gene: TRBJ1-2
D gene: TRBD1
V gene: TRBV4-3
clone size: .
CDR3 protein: CASSQGPGGHGYTF
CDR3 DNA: TGCGCCAGCAGCCAAGGTCCAGGGGGCCATGGCTACACCTTC

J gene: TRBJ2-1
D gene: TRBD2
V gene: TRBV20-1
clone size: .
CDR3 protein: CSASATRGVNNEQFF
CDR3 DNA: TGCAGTGCTAGTGCTACCCGGGGGGTTAACAATGAGCAGTTCTTC

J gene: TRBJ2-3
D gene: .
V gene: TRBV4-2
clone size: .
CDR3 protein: CASSQGVMSTDTQYF
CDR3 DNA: TGTGCCAGCAGCCAAGGCGTCATGAGCACAGATACGCAGTATTTT

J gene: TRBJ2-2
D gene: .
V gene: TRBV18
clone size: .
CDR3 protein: CASSRDSVSNTGELFF
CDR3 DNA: TGTGCCAGCTCAAGAGACTCTGTTTCGAACACCGGGGAGCTGTTTTTT

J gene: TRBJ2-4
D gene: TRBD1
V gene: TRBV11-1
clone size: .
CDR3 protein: CASSLYRGDREYF
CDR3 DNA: TGTGCCAGCAGTCTTTACAGGGGCGATAGGGAGTACTTC

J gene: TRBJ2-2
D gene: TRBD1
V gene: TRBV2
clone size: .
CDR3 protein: CASSDRGFGELFF
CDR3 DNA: TGTGCCAGCAGCGACAGGGGGTTCGGGGAGCTGTTTTTT

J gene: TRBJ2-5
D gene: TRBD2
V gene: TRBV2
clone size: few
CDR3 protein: CATGTSGTQETQYF
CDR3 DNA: TGTGCCACCGGGACTAGCGGAACCCAAGAGACCCAGTACTTC

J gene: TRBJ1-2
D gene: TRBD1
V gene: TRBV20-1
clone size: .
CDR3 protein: CSASDTGADGYTF
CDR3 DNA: TGCAGTGCTAGTGATACAGGGGCGGATGGCTACACCTTC

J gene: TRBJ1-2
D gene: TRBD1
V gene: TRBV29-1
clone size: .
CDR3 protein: CSVTRTGGRYGYTF
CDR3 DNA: TGCAGCGTGACCCGGACAGGGGGACGCTATGGCTACACCTTC

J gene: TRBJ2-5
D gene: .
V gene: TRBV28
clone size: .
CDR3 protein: CASSGPAKTQYF
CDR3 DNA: TGTGCCAGCAGTGGCCCCGCCAAGACCCAGTACTTC

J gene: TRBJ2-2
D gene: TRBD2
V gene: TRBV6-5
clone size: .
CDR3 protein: CASRSGLAGTGELFF
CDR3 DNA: TGTGCCAGCAGATCCGGACTAGCGGGAACCGGGGAGCTGTTTTTT

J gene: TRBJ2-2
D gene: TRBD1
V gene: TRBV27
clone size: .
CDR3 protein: CASSFKDRGLGTGELFF
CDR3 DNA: TGTGCCAGCAGTTTTAAAGACAGGGGGCTAGGCACCGGGGAGCTGTTTTTT

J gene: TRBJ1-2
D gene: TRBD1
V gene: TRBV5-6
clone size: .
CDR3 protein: CASSKTGAYTF
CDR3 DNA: TGTGCCAGCAGCAAGACAGGGGCCTACACCTTC

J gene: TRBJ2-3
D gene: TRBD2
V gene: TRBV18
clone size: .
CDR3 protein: CASSPLAGGPSDTQYF
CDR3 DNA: TGTGCCAGCTCACCACTCGCGGGAGGGCCTTCAGATACGCAGTATTTT

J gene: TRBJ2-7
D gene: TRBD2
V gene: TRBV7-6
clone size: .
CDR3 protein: CASSTGLAFSYEQYF
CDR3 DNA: TGTGCCAGCAGCACCGGACTAGCGTTCTCCTACGAGCAGTACTTC

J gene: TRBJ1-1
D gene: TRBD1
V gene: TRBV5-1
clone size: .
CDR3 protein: CASSLQGYTEAFF
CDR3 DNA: TGCGCCAGCAGCTTACAGGGGTACACTGAAGCTTTCTTT

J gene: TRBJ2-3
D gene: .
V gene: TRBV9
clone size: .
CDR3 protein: CASSPLRSTDTQYF
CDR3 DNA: TGTGCCAGCAGTCCTTTACGGAGCACAGATACGCAGTATTTT

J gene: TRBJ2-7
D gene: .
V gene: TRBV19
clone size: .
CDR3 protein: CASSIGPTGRSYEQYF
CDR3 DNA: TGTGCCAGTAGTATTGGGCCGACAGGAAGGTCCTACGAGCAGTACTTC

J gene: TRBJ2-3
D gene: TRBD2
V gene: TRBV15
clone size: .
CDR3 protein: CATSSRLAGATDTQYF
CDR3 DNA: TGTGCCACCAGCAGCAGACTAGCGGGGGCCACAGATACGCAGTATTTT

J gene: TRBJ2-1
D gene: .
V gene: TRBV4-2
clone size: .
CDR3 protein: CASSRGTASSYNEQFF
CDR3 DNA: TGTGCCAGCAGCCGGGGGACTGCGAGCTCCTACAATGAGCAGTTCTTC

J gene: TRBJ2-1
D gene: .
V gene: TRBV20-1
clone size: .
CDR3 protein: CSASGGAELGNEQFF
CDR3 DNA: TGCAGTGCTAGTGGGGGCGCCGAGTTGGGGAATGAGCAGTTCTTC

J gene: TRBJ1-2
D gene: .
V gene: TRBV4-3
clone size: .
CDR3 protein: CASSLRRAGNYGYTF
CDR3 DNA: TGCGCCAGCAGCCTTCGTCGGGCAGGGAACTATGGCTACACCTTC

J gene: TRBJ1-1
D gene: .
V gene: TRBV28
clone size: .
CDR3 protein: CASSLSTGITEAFF
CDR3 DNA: TGTGCCAGCAGTTTATCTACAGGGATCACTGAAGCTTTCTTT

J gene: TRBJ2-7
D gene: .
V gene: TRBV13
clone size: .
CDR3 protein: CASSLGWTDFPYEQYF
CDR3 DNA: TGTGCCAGCAGCTTAGGTTGGACAGACTTCCCCTACGAGCAGTACTTC

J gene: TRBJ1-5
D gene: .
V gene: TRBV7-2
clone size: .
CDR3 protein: CASSLTGLAQPQHF
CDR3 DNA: TGTGCCAGCAGCCTGACAGGTTTAGCACAGCCCCAGCATTTT

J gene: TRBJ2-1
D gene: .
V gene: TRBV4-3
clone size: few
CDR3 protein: CASSTRTDSLSYNEQFF
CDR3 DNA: TGCGCCAGCAGCACCCGGACAGACTCCCTTTCCTACAATGAGCAGTTCTTC

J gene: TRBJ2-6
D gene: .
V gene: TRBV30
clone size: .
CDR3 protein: CAWSDRLSGANVLTF
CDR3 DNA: TGTGCCTGGAGCGACAGGCTCTCTGGGGCCAACGTCCTGACTTTC

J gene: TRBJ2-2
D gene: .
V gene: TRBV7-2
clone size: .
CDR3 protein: CASSLAAGIKVSGELFF
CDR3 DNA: TGTGCCAGCAGCTTAGCGGCAGGGATTAAAGTCAGCGGGGAGCTGTTTTTT

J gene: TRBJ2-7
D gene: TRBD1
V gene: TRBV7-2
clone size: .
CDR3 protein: CASSLRAGQGSEQYF
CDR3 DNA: TGTGCCAGCAGCCTCAGGGCGGGACAGGGCTCCGAGCAGTACTTC

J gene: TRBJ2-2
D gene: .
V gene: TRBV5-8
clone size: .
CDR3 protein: CASSRQVSPGELFF
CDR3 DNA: TGTGCCAGCAGCCGACAAGTTTCCCCCGGGGAGCTGTTTTTT

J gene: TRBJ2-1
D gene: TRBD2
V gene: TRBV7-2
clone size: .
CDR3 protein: CASSLVGTSGDFEQFF
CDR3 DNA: TGTGCCAGCAGCTTAGTCGGGACTAGCGGTGACTTTGAGCAGTTCTTC

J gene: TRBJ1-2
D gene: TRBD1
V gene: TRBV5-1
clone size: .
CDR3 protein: CASSGESGQGDGYTF
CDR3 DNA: TGCGCCAGCAGCGGGGAGTCCGGACAGGGGGATGGCTACACCTTC

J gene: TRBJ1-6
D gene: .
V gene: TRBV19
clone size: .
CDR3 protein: CASSIDPATRSPLHF
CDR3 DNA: TGTGCCAGTAGTATAGACCCCGCGACAAGATCACCCCTCCACTTT

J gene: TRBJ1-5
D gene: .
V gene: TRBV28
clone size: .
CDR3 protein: CASSLSVRSQPQHF
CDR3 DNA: TGTGCCAGCAGTTTATCCGTCCGGAGTCAGCCCCAGCATTTT

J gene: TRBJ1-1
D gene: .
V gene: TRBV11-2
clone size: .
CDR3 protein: CASSPGGSNTEAFF
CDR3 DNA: TGTGCCAGCAGCCCGGGAGGGTCGAACACTGAAGCTTTCTTT

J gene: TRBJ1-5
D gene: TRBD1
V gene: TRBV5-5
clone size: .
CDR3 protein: CASSWGQGGQPQHF
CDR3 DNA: TGTGCCAGCAGCTGGGGACAGGGTGGACAGCCCCAGCATTTT

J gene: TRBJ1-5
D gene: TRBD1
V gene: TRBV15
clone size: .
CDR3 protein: CATSRAGGNSNQPQHF
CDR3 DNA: TGTGCCACCAGCAGAGCAGGGGGGAATAGCAATCAGCCCCAGCATTTT

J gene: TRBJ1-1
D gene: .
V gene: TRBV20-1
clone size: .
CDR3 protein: CSARDAGEAFF
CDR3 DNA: TGCAGTGCTAGAGATGCGGGTGAAGCTTTCTTT

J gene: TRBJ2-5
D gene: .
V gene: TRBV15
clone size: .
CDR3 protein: CATSRASYGGETQYF
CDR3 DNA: TGTGCCACCAGCAGGGCCAGTTACGGGGGAGAGACCCAGTACTTC

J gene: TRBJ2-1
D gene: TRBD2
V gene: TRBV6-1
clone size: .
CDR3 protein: CASSEGLAGVYYEQFF
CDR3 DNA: TGTGCCAGCAGTGAAGGGCTAGCGGGAGTTTATTATGAGCAGTTCTTC

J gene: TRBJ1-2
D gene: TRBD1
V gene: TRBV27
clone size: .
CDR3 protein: CASSYQRQGNNYGYTF
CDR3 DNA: TGTGCCAGCAGTTATCAGAGACAGGGGAACAACTATGGCTACACCTTC

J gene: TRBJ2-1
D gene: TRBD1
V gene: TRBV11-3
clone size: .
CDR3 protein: CASSLGLTGEWDNEQFF
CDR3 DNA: TGTGCCAGCAGCTTAGGTTTAACAGGGGAATGGGACAATGAGCAGTTCTTC

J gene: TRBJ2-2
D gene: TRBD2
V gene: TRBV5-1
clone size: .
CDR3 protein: CASSFGLAGAGELFF
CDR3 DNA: TGCGCCAGCAGCTTTGGACTAGCGGGAGCCGGGGAGCTGTTTTTT

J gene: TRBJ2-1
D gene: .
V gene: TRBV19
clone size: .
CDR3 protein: CASSISVGLYEQFF
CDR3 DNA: TGTGCCAGTAGTATTAGTGTTGGTTTATATGAGCAGTTCTTC

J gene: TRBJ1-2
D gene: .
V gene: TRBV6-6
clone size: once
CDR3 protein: CASTSVNYGYTF
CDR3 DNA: TGTGCCAGCACCTCGGTTAACTATGGCTACACCTTC

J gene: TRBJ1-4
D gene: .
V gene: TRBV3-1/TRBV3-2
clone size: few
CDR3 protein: CASSHNEKLFF
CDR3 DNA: TGTGCCAGCAGTCATAATGAAAAACTGTTTTTT

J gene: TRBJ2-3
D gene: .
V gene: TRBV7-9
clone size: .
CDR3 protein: CASSFSGYTDTQYF
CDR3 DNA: TGTGCCAGCAGCTTCTCAGGGTATACAGATACGCAGTATTTT